Listed below are T cell receptor beta chains from one sample, sequenced in a study of T cell changes during pregnancy in multiple sclerosis. Profiling relied on immunoSEQ multiplex PCR, and the TCRdb table lists in-frame clones only, not all of them. The sample shows 80,000 to 100,000 clones, around 92% of them seen only once. Sequenced here: peripheral blood, sampled in the first trimester of pregnancy. These TCRs come from a female donor with multiple sclerosis, enrolled in a pregnancy study. The CDR3 runs from the conserved cysteine through the conserved F or W. A D gene is named only where the DNA matches it firmly. Clone size is stated in some rows and not others, as once, few, many or a class when expanded.

-	TRBV15	-	TRBJ1-5	TGTGCCACCAGCAGAGATCTCGACGGCAGGGGTGTGGGCAATCAGCCCCAGCATTTT	CATSRDLDGRGVGNQPQHF
-	TRBV7-2	TRBD1	TRBJ1-4	TGTGCCAGCAGCCCAAGGACAGGGTTTTATGAAAAACTGTTTTTT	CASSPRTGFYEKLFF
-	TRBV19	-	TRBJ2-1	TGTGCCAGTACCCCCCCGGGGGTCCGGTACAATGAGCAGTTCTTC	CASTPPGVRYNEQFF
-	TRBV7-3	TRBD2	TRBJ2-3	TGTGCCAGCAGCTTAAGCCGTGGCGGGAGGCCTTCTTTT	CASSLSRGGRPSF
-	TRBV12-1	-	TRBJ2-4	TGTGCCAGCACCCCTCATCTGGCCCGGAGGAACATTCAGTACTTC	CASTPHLARRNIQYF
few	TRBV19	-	TRBJ2-1	TGTGCCAGTAGTATTGGGGCAGAGCAGTTCTTC	CASSIGAEQFF
-	TRBV5-4	-	TRBJ1-1	TGTGCCAGCAGCTTGCCGGGGGGGAACACTGAAGCTTTCTTT	CASSLPGGNTEAFF
-	TRBV6-5	-	TRBJ2-7	TGTGCCAGCAGTTACTCGTTGGCGGGAACCGAGCAGTACTTC	CASSYSLAGTEQYF
-	TRBV2	-	TRBJ2-5	TGTGCCAGCAGGGGCCAGGTCGAGACCCAGTACTTC	CASRGQVETQYF
-	TRBV29-1	TRBD2	TRBJ2-5	TGCAGCGTTGGGCCAGCGGGAGGGTCGGAGACCCAGTACTTC	CSVGPAGGSETQYF
-	TRBV5-1	TRBD2	TRBJ2-2	TGCGCCAGCAGCCACAGGACTAGCGGGAGCACCGGGGAGCTGTTTTTT	CASSHRTSGSTGELFF
-	TRBV7-2	TRBD2	TRBJ2-7	TGTGCCAGCAGCTCCGCTAGCGGGCTCTCCTACGAGCAGTACTTC	CASSSASGLSYEQYF
many	TRBV25-1	-	TRBJ1-1	TGTGCCAGCAGTGCCTTACAGGGGAACACTGAAGCTTTCTTT	CASSALQGNTEAFF
-	TRBV6-5	TRBD1	TRBJ1-1	TGTGCCAGCAGTTATGGGACAGCGGACTTCCGCACTGAAGCTTTCTTT	CASSYGTADFRTEAFF
once	TRBV19	TRBD2	TRBJ2-2	TGTGCCAGTAGAACGATTTCCGGGGGGACCGGGGAGCTGTTTTTT	CASRTISGGTGELFF
-	TRBV19	TRBD2	TRBJ2-3	TGTGCCAGTAGTCTTAAGCGGGAGATTCGCACAGATACGCAGTATTTT	CASSLKREIRTDTQYF
once	TRBV10-3	-	TRBJ2-1	TGTGCCATCAGTGCGGGAGAGGCCGGCAATGAGCAGTTCTTC	CAISAGEAGNEQFF
-	TRBV5-1	TRBD2	TRBJ2-7	TGCGCCAGCAGACGGGGGGAGGGAGAAGAGCAGTACTTC	CASRRGEGEEQYF
-	TRBV9	TRBD2	TRBJ2-7	TGTGCCAGCAGCCTCAGACCGACTAGCGGGACTTCAAGGCAGTACTTC	CASSLRPTSGTSRQYF
-	TRBV5-1	-	TRBJ2-1	TGCGCCAGCAGCTTGCCGGGGACTGGCAGCTCCTACAATGAGCAGTTCTTC	CASSLPGTGSSYNEQFF
-	TRBV7-8	-	TRBJ2-3	TGTGCCAGCAGCTTAGGTTCTAGCACAGATACGCAGTATTTT	CASSLGSSTDTQYF
few	TRBV19	TRBD1	TRBJ1-2	TGTGCCAGTAGTATCCGGGACAGGGATGGCTACACCTTC	CASSIRDRDGYTF
-	TRBV4-3	-	TRBJ2-1	TGCGCCAGCAGCCAAGATTCGGCTAGCGACTACAATGAGCAGTTCTTC	CASSQDSASDYNEQFF
-	TRBV6-5	TRBD1	TRBJ2-7	TGTGCCAGCAGACCCCCGACAGGGACCTACGAGCAGTACTTC	CASRPPTGTYEQYF
-	TRBV28	TRBD2	TRBJ2-1	TGTGCCAGCACCCCGGGAGTTCGCGGGAGGGGCTCCTACAATGAGCAGTTCTTC	CASTPGVRGRGSYNEQFF
-	TRBV6-1	TRBD2	TRBJ2-1	TGTGCCAGCCAAAGGGGGACTAGCGGTCCCAATGAGCAGTTCTTC	CASQRGTSGPNEQFF
-	TRBV7-9	-	TRBJ1-2	TGTGCCAGCAGCTTAGCTCGGGGGATAAACTATGGCTACACCTTC	CASSLARGINYGYTF
-	TRBV28	TRBD1	TRBJ1-3	TGTGCCAGCAGTTTAGGGACAGCTGGAAACACCATATATTTT	CASSLGTAGNTIYF
-	TRBV7-2	TRBD2	TRBJ2-5	TGTGCCAGCAGCTTAGATTTGCGGGAGGTGACCCAGTACTTC	CASSLDLREVTQYF